The 16 T cell receptor beta chains in this list originate from one sample, sequenced in a study of siplizumab effects on memory and regulatory T cells. Libraries were prepared by immunoSEQ multiplex PCR; TCRdb keeps only in-frame clonotypes and omits some of them. Of about 110,000 clones listed, approximately 90% are singletons. Material: Tregs sorted from blood. The receptors derive from a human donor in good health.

The chain uses TRBV2 and TRBJ2-3; D remains ambiguous. The CDR3 is 12 amino acids. Germline V CDR1 and CDR2: SNHLY, FYNNEI. Trimming left V 7 bases short and J 6 bases short, with 11 bases between. For the CDR3, the DNA is TGTGCCAGCACCGAAGGGTGGGATACGCAGTATTTT. Translated, it gives CASTEGWDTQYF.

This chain links TRBV19 with TRBJ1-6; D ambiguous. Germline V gene lookup returns CDR1 LNHDA and CDR2 SQIVND (reference sequence). The CDR3 is 15 amino acids. The V and J ends lost 5 bases and 2 bases respectively, with 10 bases between them. This chain's CDR3 is CASSPAGTYNSPLHF. CDR3 in DNA: TGTGCCAGTAGTCCGGCTGGGACCTATAATTCACCCCTCCACTTT. Filled out from reference TRBV19 and TRBJ1-6, the complete variable domain reads DGGITQSPKYLFRKEGQNVTLSCEQNLNHDAMYWYRQDPGQGLRLIYYSQIVNDFQKGDIAEGYSVSREKKESFPLTVTSAQKNPTAFYLCASSPAGTYNSPLHFGNGTRLTVT.

The J gene is TRBJ2-5, the V gene TRBV7-2; D is ambiguous. The germline gives CDR1 SGHTA, CDR2 FQGNSA. This CDR3 comprises 14 residues. V was clipped by 5 bases and J by 2 bases, with 12 bases between them. The CDR3 coding sequence is TGTGCCAGCAGCGCTCAGCACAGTCAAGAGACCCAGTACTTC. Encoded protein: CASSAQHSQETQYF.

The sample holds one count of this clone. In DNA form, the CDR3 reads TGTGCCAGCAGCTTCCGATCGGGACTAGCCTACGAGCAGTACTTC. It is translated as CASSFRSGLAYEQYF. The rearrangement links TRBV11-3 to TRBJ2-7; TRBD2 matches at 8 bases. CDR1 SGHNT and CDR2 YENEEA come from the germline V gene. The CDR3 has 15 residues. V was clipped by 3 bases and J by 2 bases; unmatched bases: 6.

The chain couples TRBV7-2 to TRBJ1-3; D gene ambiguous. Looked up from germline, CDR1 is SGHTA and CDR2 is FQGNSA. Trimming cost V 0 bases and J 2 bases, with 8 bases left between them. The CDR3 covers 15 residues. For the CDR3, the DNA is TGTGCCAGCAGCTTAGCGTTAACAGCTGGAAACACCATATATTTT. Translated, it gives CASSLALTAGNTIYF.

The genes are TRBV5-1 and TRBJ1-4; D possibly corresponds to TRBD1 (5 bases). CDR1 and CDR2 (germline): SGHRS, YFSETQ. V lost 5 bases to trimming and J lost 3 bases, with 14 bases between them. The CDR3 is 15 amino acids. The CDR3 spells CASRGTGGSNEKLFF. In DNA, the CDR3 is TGCGCCAGCAGAGGGACCGGCGGTTCTAATGAAAAACTGTTTTTT.

This sequence joins TRBV2 and TRBJ2-7; 8 positions agree with TRBD2. Trimming cost V 6 bases and J 0 bases; bases outside gene matches: 10. CDR1 is SNHLY and CDR2 is FYNNEI in the germline V gene. This CDR3 has 16 amino acids. The chain's CDR3 is CASRTLAGLSSYEQYF. The DNA of the CDR3 is TGTGCCAGCAGAACCTTAGCGGGGTTGAGCTCCTACGAGCAGTACTTC.

J is TRBJ2-1 and V is TRBV5-1; D gene uncertain. Trimming took 0 bases from V and 4 from J, leaving 14 bases between them. Per germline, CDR1 SGHRS and CDR2 YFSETQ. There are 16 residues in the CDR3. CDR3: CASSLGTQWVYNEQFF. The CDR3 DNA is TGCGCCAGCAGCTTGGGAACTCAGTGGGTTTACAATGAGCAGTTCTTC.

The chain employs TRBV19 and TRBJ2-7; 9 nucleotides align to TRBD2. V lost 6 bases and J lost 2; bases outside the gene matches: 11. This CDR3 is built from 16 residues. CDR1 LNHDA and CDR2 SQIVND come from the germline V gene (reference sequence). This CDR3 reads CASSRSGTSYTYEQYF. CDR3 nucleotide sequence: TGTGCCAGTAGCCGGTCAGGGACTAGCTACACCTACGAGCAGTACTTC. Full variable domain (outside the CDR3, taken from reference TRBV19 and TRBJ2-7): DGGITQSPKYLFRKEGQNVTLSCEQNLNHDAMYWYRQDPGQGLRLIYYSQIVNDFQKGDIAEGYSVSREKKESFPLTVTSAQKNPTAFYLCASSRSGTSYTYEQYFGPGTRLTVT.

This clone was counted a single time. V and J are TRBV19 and TRBJ2-5; 12 nucleotides agree with TRBD2. This CDR3 is 14 amino acids long. CDR1 and CDR2 (germline): LNHDA, SQIVND (reference sequence). With 5 bases clipped from V and 6 bases from J, the junction kept 4 bases outside the gene matches. The CDR3 loop reads CASSATSGGKTQYF. In DNA, the CDR3 is TGTGCCAGTAGTGCGACTAGCGGGGGTAAGACCCAGTACTTC.

The chain links TRBV9 to TRBJ2-1; D unresolved. The germline V and J ends were trimmed by 1 base and 0 bases, with 14 bases remaining between them. In germline, CDR1 is SGDLS, CDR2 YYNGEE. CDR3 size: 17 residues. CDR3 DNA: TGTGCCAGCAGCGTAACTCACTTGCTTATCTCCTACAATGAGCAGTTCTTC. This gives the protein CASSVTHLLISYNEQFF. The full variable domain, completed using reference TRBV9 and TRBJ2-1, is DSGVTQTPKHLITATGQRVTLRCSPRSGDLSVYWYQQSLDQGLQFLIQYYNGEERAKGNILERFSAQQFPDLHSELNLSSLELGDSALYFCASSVTHLLISYNEQFFGPGTRLTVL.

The V call is TRBV9, the J call TRBJ2-4; 9 bases are a match to TRBD1. The germline gives CDR1 SGDLS, CDR2 YYNGEE. V dropped 4 bases and J dropped 3; count of bases not matched to a gene: 5. The CDR3 sequence is 15 residues long. The CDR3 region is CASSPGTGIKNIQYF. CDR3 coding DNA: TGTGCCAGCAGCCCAGGGACAGGGATCAAAAACATTCAGTACTTC.

As regards this clone: The junction differs from germline at one of its ends, possibly a read error. V is TRBV7-7 and J is TRBJ2-7, with D possibly called TRBD1 or TRBD2 (5 bases each). Germline V gene lookup returns CDR1 SSHAT and CDR2 FNYEAQ (reference sequence). The CDR3 totals 13 residues. CDR3 DNA sequence: TGTGCTAGCAGCGTTTCGGGGCCCTACGAGCAGTACTTC. It is translated as CASSVSGPYEQYF.

This clone was seen only a few times. This chain connects TRBV7-8 to TRBJ1-3; no clear D gene. Germline lookup yields CDR1 SGHVS and CDR2 FQNEAQ. Trimming pared 6 bases from V and 1 base from J, leaving 4 bases between. The CDR3 spans 12 residues. The CDR3 region is CASRQSGNTIYF. Here the CDR3 DNA reads TGTGCCAGCAGACAATCTGGAAACACCATATATTTT. Drawing the rest from reference TRBV7-8 and TRBJ1-3, the complete variable domain is GAGVSQSPRYKVAKRGQDVALRCDPISGHVSLFWYQQALGQGPEFLTYFQNEAQLDKSGLPSDRFFAERPEGSVSTLKIQRTQQEDSAVYLCASRQSGNTIYFGEGSWLTVV.

The chain couples TRBV18 to TRBJ2-1; the D is unclear. The CDR3 sequence is 14 residues long. V lost 3 bases and J 7 bases, leaving 13 bases between the germline ends. Germline CDR1 is KGHSH and CDR2 is LQKENI. CDR3 residues: CASSPPAPRNEQFF. The CDR3, as DNA: TGTGCCAGCTCACCCCCGGCCCCGAGGAATGAGCAGTTCTTC.

The genes are TRBV7-3 and TRBJ2-1; tentatively, D is TRBD1 (6 bases). The CDR3 spans 16 residues. V lost 2 bases and J 0 bases, leaving 11 bases between the germline ends. Germline CDR1 is SGHTA and CDR2 is FQGTGA. The DNA of the CDR3 is TGTGCCAGCAGCTTAGGGGGCGGGCTCTCCTACAATGAGCAGTTCTTC. Translation gives CASSLGGGLSYNEQFF.